The clone carrying this T cell receptor (beta chain) was counted once. Its antigen is unknown. This sample is part of a study of OX40 agonist ivuxolimab in advanced cancers. From germline, CDR1 is MNHEY and CDR2 SMNVEV (reference sequence). There are 17 residues in the CDR3. V shed 6 bases and J 4 bases; nucleotides not matched to a gene: 13. Measured with immunoSEQ multiplex PCR; TCRdb has only the in-frame clones, and not every one. Among some 69,000 clones listed, 80% to 95% were seen once. Broader study findings: Expanded peripheral T cells had an undetermined antigen specificity.

The sequence derives from an adult with an advanced solid tumor such as melanoma, head and neck, liver or kidney cancer. The chain uses TRBV27 and TRBJ2-4; TRBD1 aligns across 9 bases. The material was CD4+ or CD8+ T cells sorted from blood, obtained in a trial of the OX40 agonist ivuxolimab. The DNA of the CDR3 is TGTGCCAGCAGCCCAATCGCAAAAGACAGGGGGAAAAACATTCAGTACTTC. Encoded protein: CASSPIAKDRGKNIQYF.